This T cell receptor (beta chain) stems from a study of cytomegalovirus exposure and HLA in healthy donors. This clone was seen once. Its antigen is unidentified. Whole-study results and caveats: The presence/absence work took it that sequencing depth was about the same across donors. Most subjects' HLA-A and HLA-B alleles were reportedly predicted from TCR beta sequences.

Use of 60 Vbeta and 13 Jbeta primers characterized the PCR. Clones were read by immunoSEQ multiplex PCR, and TCRdb kept only the in-frame ones, dropping some. The repertoire includes some 160,000 clones, approximately 81% of them detected once, and 2% to 2.5% sits in the top ten. The TCR originated in a boy younger than 10 in good health and CMV-seronegative. Sequenced sample: PBMCs.

The CDR3 coding sequence is TGTGCCAGCAGCCTTCGAATGGGGACACCTAAAAACATTCAGTACTTC. Its protein product is CASSLRMGTPKNIQYF. The rearrangement links TRBV13 to TRBJ2-4; D might be TRBD1 (6 bases). The CDR3 contains 16 residues. The V end lost 5 bases, the J end lost 4 bases, and 18 bases lay between the germline ends. Germline CDR1 and CDR2: PRHDT and FYEKMQ (reference sequence).